This T cell receptor (beta chain) was sequenced during a study of response to subunit inactivated influenza vaccine. Study results and caveats: Authors suggested each seasonal influenza vaccination recruits few new T cells.

The sample holds a few counts of this clonotype. The antigen is not known. TCRdb re-called the RT-PCR reads through MiXCR, storing one row per CDR3 protein. The profile shows around 530,000 distinct CDR3 sequences, about an eighth of them singletons. The CDR3 is made up of 11 amino acids. In germline, CDR1 is DFQATT, CDR2 SNEGSKA (reference sequence). The receptor's source is a man aged 45-60 years who received an inactivated influenza vaccine. The sample was PBMCs from blood, taken on the day of vaccination. V usage is TRBV20-1 and J usage is TRBJ2-1, with D perhaps matching TRBD2 (6 bases). The CDR3 coding sequence is TGCAGCACTAGCAGAGACAATGAGCAGTTCTTC. This codes for CSTSRDNEQFF.